This TCR beta chain is drawn from a study of T-cell reconstitution after alpha-beta-depleted transplantation in children. It was with unique molecular identifiers that the TCRbeta library was prepared. TCRdb re-derived calls from the PCR reads in MiXCR, one entry per CDR3 protein. Here the sample spans about 600,000 distinct CDR3 sequences, 10% to 15% being singletons. CDR1 and CDR2 (germline): ENHRY, SYGVKD. CDR3 length equals 16 residues. V lost 2 bases to trimming and J lost 3 bases, with 15 bases between them. The sequence was collected from a male patient between 10 and 17 years old who had a stem cell transplant for acute myeloid leukemia, so the T cells may come from the graft donor. The rearrangement joins TRBV10-3 to TRBJ2-3, with D uncertain. This specimen consisted of PBMCs, mostly from graft donor cells, obtained 360 days after TCRalphabeta/CD19-depleted stem cell transplant. This chain's CDR3 is CAISEVFIGQTDTQYF. Here the CDR3 DNA reads TGTGCCATCAGTGAGGTGTTCATCGGGCAGACAGATACGCAGTATTTT.